This T cell receptor beta chain was sequenced during a study of T cells in Graves' hyperthyroidism and ophthalmopathy. Overall study context: Initial diagnosis, before any treatment, was when peripheral blood was collected.

RNA transcripts provided the source from which TCR beta CDR3 regions were amplified. The HTBI primer set served for first-round RT-PCR of the TCR CDR3. One entry per CDR3 protein results from TCRdb running MiXCR on the multiplex PCR reads. The table shows roughly 380,000 distinct CDR3 sequences, with about 15% occurring only once. Across 18 months, stable Graves' hyperthyroidism was marked by no progression to ophthalmopathy. With a duration under 2 months, the hyperthyroidism was newly diagnosed in patients aged 18 to 65. Investigators excluded patients with uncontrolled infection, other autoimmune disease, pregnancy or lactation. Regarding this clonotype: The junction does not match germline at one end; this may be a read error.

The CDR3 runs 16 residues. Germline V CDR1 and CDR2: SQVTM, ANQGSEA. Sequenced sample: blood. This chain uses TRBV29-1 with TRBJ1-2; maybe TRBD1 (6 bases). The clonotype comes from an older woman with Graves' hyperthyroidism. CDR3 nucleotides: TGCAGCGTTGAATCCGGGTTTTTGGGGGCACGCTATGGCTACATCTTC. It encodes CSVESGFLGARYGYIF.